This T cell receptor beta chain stems from a study of T-cell reconstitution after alpha-beta-depleted transplantation in children. This clonotype turned up a few times. CDR1 is SGHDN, CDR2 FVKESK, per germline. CDR3 size: 14 residues. V was pared by 4 bases and J by 0 bases, with 7 bases between. Construction of the TCRbeta library involved unique molecular identifiers. TCRdb fed the PCR reads into MiXCR, producing one record per CDR3 protein. This sample has a few hundred thousand distinct CDR3 sequences; over 10% occur once, and the top ten carry about 2.2%. This TCR was recovered from a male patient younger than 18 who had a stem cell transplant for acute myeloid leukemia, so the T cells may come from the graft donor. This rearrangement joins TRBV14 to TRBJ2-4; D gene uncertain. This material consisted of PBMCs, mostly from graft donor cells, taken 360 days after TCRalphabeta/CD19-depleted stem cell transplant. The CDR3: CASSLPAAKNIQYF. In DNA form, the CDR3 reads TGTGCCAGCAGCCTCCCAGCAGCCAAAAACATTCAGTACTTC.